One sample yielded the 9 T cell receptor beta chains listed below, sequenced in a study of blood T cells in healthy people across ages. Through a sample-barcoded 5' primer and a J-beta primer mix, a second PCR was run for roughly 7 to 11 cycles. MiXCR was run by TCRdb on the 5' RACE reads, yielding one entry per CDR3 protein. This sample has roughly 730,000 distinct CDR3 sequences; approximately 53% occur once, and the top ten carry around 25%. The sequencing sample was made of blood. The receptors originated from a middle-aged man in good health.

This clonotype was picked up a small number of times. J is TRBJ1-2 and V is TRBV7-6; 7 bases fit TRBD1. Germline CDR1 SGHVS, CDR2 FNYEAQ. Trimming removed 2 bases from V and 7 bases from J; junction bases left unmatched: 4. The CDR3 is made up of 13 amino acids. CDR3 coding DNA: TGTGCCAGCAGCTTAACGAACAGGGGTGGCTACACCTTC. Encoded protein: CASSLTNRGGYTF.

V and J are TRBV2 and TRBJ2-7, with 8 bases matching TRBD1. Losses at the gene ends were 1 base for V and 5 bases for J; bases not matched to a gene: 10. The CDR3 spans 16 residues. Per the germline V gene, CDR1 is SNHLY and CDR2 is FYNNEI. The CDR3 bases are TGTGCCAGCAGTGAAGAGGATCGGACAGGGATCAACGAGCAGTACTTC. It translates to CASSEEDRTGINEQYF.

CDR3: CASSTHPSEQYF. The CDR3 nucleotides read TGTGCCAGCAGCACACATCCCTCCGAGCAGTACTTC. The chain couples TRBV7-9 to TRBJ2-5; D is ambiguous. The J call could be wrong; TRBJ2-7 is a better fit for the DNA end. The CDR3 consists of 12 residues. Germline assignment: CDR1 SEHNR and CDR2 FQNEAQ (reference sequence).

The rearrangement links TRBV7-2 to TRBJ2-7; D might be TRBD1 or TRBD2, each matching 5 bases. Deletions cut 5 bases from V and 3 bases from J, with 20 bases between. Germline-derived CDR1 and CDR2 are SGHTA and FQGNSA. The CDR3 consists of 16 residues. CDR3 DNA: TGTGCCAGCAGCGACATCCTCGGGGACGGACGCTACGAGCAGTACTTC. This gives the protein CASSDILGDGRYEQYF.

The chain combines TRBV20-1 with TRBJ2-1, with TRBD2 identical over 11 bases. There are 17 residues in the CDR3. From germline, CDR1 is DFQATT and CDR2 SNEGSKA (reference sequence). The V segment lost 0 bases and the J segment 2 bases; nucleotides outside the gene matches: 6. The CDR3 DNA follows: TGCAGTGCTAGAGATCCGGTAGCGGGAGGGACCTACAATGAGCAGTTCTTC. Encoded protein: CSARDPVAGGTYNEQFF.

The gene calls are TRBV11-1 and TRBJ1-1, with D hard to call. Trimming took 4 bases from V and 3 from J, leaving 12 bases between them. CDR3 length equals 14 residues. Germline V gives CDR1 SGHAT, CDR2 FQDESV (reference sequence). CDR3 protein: CASSSRTWDTEAFF. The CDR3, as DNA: TGTGCCAGCAGCTCCCGGACCTGGGACACTGAAGCTTTCTTT.

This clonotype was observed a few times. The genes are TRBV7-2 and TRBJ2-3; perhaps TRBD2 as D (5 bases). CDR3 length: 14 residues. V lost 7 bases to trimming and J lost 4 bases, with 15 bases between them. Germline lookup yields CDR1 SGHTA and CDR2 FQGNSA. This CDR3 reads CASTSLGGADTQYF. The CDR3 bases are TGTGCCAGCACCTCCTTAGGAGGAGCAGATACGCAGTATTTT.

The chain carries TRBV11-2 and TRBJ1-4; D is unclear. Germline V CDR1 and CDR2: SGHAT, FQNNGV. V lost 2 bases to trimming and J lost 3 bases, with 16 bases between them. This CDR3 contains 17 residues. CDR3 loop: CASSLWHPGASNEKLFF. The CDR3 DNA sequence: TGTGCCAGCAGCTTATGGCATCCGGGAGCCTCTAATGAAAAACTGTTTTTT.

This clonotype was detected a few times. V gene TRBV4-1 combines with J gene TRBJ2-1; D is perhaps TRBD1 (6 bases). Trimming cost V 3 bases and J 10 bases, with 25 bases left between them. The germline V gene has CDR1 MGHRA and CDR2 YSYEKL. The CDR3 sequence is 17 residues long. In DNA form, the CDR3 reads TGCGCCAGCAGCCAGCTGGGCAGGACGCTTGGGGGCCGCGAGCAGTTCTTC. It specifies CASSQLGRTLGGREQFF.